The 29 T cell receptor beta chains given below trace back to one sample, sequenced in a study of T-cell memory formation after mild COVID-19. TCRdb recomputed calls from the 5' RACE reads with MiXCR, one row per CDR3 protein. The repertoire holds approximately 560,000 distinct CDR3 sequences, with 17% as singletons. Sample: PBMCs or a T cell subset sorted from them (not recorded which). The receptor source for this set is an adult woman who had mild COVID-19 (a few samples of this study predate the infection). Cell type and time point are not known.

The chain is built from TRBV29-1 and TRBJ1-1; the D is unclear. Per the germline V gene, CDR1 is SQVTM and CDR2 is ANQGSEA. V lost 7 bases to trimming and J lost 5 bases, with 14 bases between them. The CDR3 length is 12 residues. Written as DNA, the CDR3 is TGCAGCGCCGGGAATATGAGGACTGAAGCTTTCTTT. This codes for CSAGNMRTEAFF.

This clonotype was detected a few times. V gene TRBV6-5 combines with J gene TRBJ1-4; D is unclear. With 0 bases removed from V and 8 bases from J, the gap between germline ends came to 7 bases. This CDR3 comprises 13 residues. CDR1 is MNHEY and CDR2 is SVGAGI in the germline V gene. The CDR3 DNA follows: TGTGCCAGCAGTTACTCGGGCCTCGAAAAACTGTTTTTT. The encoded protein is CASSYSGLEKLFF.

J is TRBJ2-1 and V is TRBV7-9, with D possibly matching TRBD1 (5 bases). The CDR3 is 14 amino acids. V was pared by 5 bases and J by 9 bases, with 17 bases between. Germline CDR1 is SEHNR and CDR2 is FQNEAQ (reference sequence). The DNA for the CDR3 is TGTGCCAGCAGCCTGACTGGGGCCGCCGGTGAGCAGTTCTTC. Its protein product is CASSLTGAAGEQFF.

The V call is TRBV27, the J call TRBJ1-2, with D perhaps matching TRBD1 (6 bases). This CDR3 spans 13 amino acids. Trimming left V 8 bases short and J 2 bases short, with 12 bases between. Germline V CDR1 and CDR2: MNHEY, SMNVEV (reference sequence). This CDR3 reads CASGRTVNYGYTF. Here the CDR3 DNA reads TGTGCCAGCGGGCGGACAGTCAACTATGGCTACACCTTC.

The chain links TRBV6-5 to TRBJ1-1; D call uncertain. The germline gives CDR1 MNHEY, CDR2 SVGAGI. This CDR3 is 13 amino acids long. Trimming stripped 2 bases from V and 6 bases from J, with 10 bases between. In DNA, the CDR3 is TGTGCCAGCAGTTACGGGTATGCAGCTGAAGCTTTCTTT. Encoded protein: CASSYGYAAEAFF.

The V call is TRBV29-1, the J call TRBJ1-2; no definite D call. This CDR3 comprises 12 residues. From germline, CDR1 is SQVTM and CDR2 ANQGSEA. The CDR3 here is CVVDGDVYGYTF. As DNA, the CDR3 is TGCGTCGTGGATGGGGATGTCTATGGCTACACCTTC.

The chain employs TRBV20-1 and TRBJ2-1, with TRBD2 identical over 7 bases. Germline V gene sequence: CDR1 DFQATT, CDR2 SNEGSKA (reference sequence). J lost 0 bases, V lost 5 bases, and 4 bases had no gene match. The CDR3 runs 14 residues. DNA for the CDR3: TGCAGTGCTCAAAGCGGGATCTCCTACAATGAGCAGTTCTTC. This translates into CSAQSGISYNEQFF.

The V gene is TRBV29-1, the J gene TRBJ2-7; no clear D. The CDR3 length is 13 residues. Trimming removed 0 bases from V and 4 bases from J, with 10 bases in between. The germline V gene encodes CDR1 SQVTM and CDR2 ANQGSEA. The CDR3 sequence: CSVEDVFGYEQYF. DNA of the CDR3: TGCAGCGTTGAAGACGTATTTGGGTACGAGCAGTACTTC.

The chain recombines TRBV13 with TRBJ2-2; a possible D gene is TRBD2 (6 bases). The germline gives CDR1 PRHDT, CDR2 FYEKMQ (reference sequence). There are 12 residues in the CDR3. Deletions cut 10 bases from V and 9 bases from J, with 15 bases between. The CDR3 loop reads CAIVLRDWELFF. The CDR3 DNA reads TGTGCCATCGTACTCCGGGACTGGGAGCTGTTTTTT. Filled out from reference TRBV13 and TRBJ2-2, the complete variable domain reads AAGVIQSPRHLIKEKRETATLKCYPIPRHDTVYWYQQGPGQDPQFLISFYEKMQSDKGSIPDRFSAQQFSDYHSELNMSSLELGDSALYFCAIVLRDWELFFGEGSRLTVL.

This clonotype occurred many times. The chain carries TRBV4-3 and TRBJ2-5; a weak D match, TRBD2 (5 bases). The germline V and J ends were trimmed by 0 bases and 6 bases, with 17 bases remaining between them. The germline CDR1 and CDR2 sequences are LGHNA and YSLEER. The CDR3 spans 16 residues. CDR3 bases: TGCGCCAGCAGCCAAGAGAGACTAATAATGGGAAAGACCCAGTACTTC. Amino acid sequence: CASSQERLIMGKTQYF.

The V call is TRBV18, the J call TRBJ1-1; 8 positions match TRBD1. This CDR3 has 15 amino acids. In germline, CDR1 is KGHSH, CDR2 LQKENI. Trimming cost V 2 bases and J 6 bases; bases outside gene matches: 8. The CDR3 DNA is TGTGCCAGCTCACCAGCGGACAGGGAGGTCGCTGAAGCTTTCTTT. Protein sequence: CASSPADREVAEAFF.

This clonotype was observed at least ten times. The V gene is TRBV12-3 or TRBV12-4, the J gene TRBJ2-5, with D uncertain. CDR3 length: 13 amino acids. V shed 5 bases and J shed 1 base, with 8 bases lying between them. CDR3 sequence (DNA): TGTGCCAGCAGTCCGAGACCCCAAGAGACCCAGTACTTC. The encoded protein is CASSPRPQETQYF.

The rearrangement links TRBV24-1 to TRBJ1-5, with TRBD1 matching 9 bases. J lost 2 bases, V lost 4 bases, and 8 bases had no gene match. The CDR3 contains 17 residues. CDR1 is KGHDR and CDR2 is SFDVKD in the germline V gene. The CDR3 DNA reads as TGTGCCACCAGTGACAGCACGGACAGGGGTGGCAATCAGCCCCAGCATTTT. This sequence encodes CATSDSTDRGGNQPQHF.

The chain carries TRBV7-9 and TRBJ1-1, with D perhaps TRBD1 (6 bases). CDR1 SEHNR and CDR2 FQNEAQ come from the germline V gene (reference sequence). This CDR3 has 15 amino acids. The V end lost 3 bases, the J end lost 2 bases, and 13 bases lay between the germline ends. In DNA form, the CDR3 reads TGTGCCAGCAGCTTTTTAGTGACAGGAAACACTGAAGCTTTCTTT. Translation: CASSFLVTGNTEAFF.

This rearrangement joins TRBV7-9 to TRBJ1-3, with unresolved D. The CDR3 covers 16 residues. V was cut by 4 bases and J by 2 bases, with 15 bases left in between. Germline-derived CDR1 and CDR2 are SEHNR and FQNEAQ (reference sequence). CDR3: CASSWARGFTGNTIYF. Here the CDR3 DNA reads TGTGCCAGCAGCTGGGCTCGGGGATTTACTGGAAACACCATATATTTT.

The chain has TRBV11-2 and TRBJ2-7, with D unresolved. CDR3 length: 15 amino acids. Germline V lookup: CDR1 SGHAT, CDR2 FQNNGV. The V end was cut by 0 bases, the J end by 3 bases, with 12 bases between. CDR3 DNA sequence: TGTGCCAGCAGCTTAGATCTGCAGGTCGGCTACGAGCAGTACTTC. Protein product: CASSLDLQVGYEQYF. The full variable domain, rest sourced from reference TRBV11-2 and TRBJ2-7, is EAGVAQSPRYKIIEKRQSVAFWCNPISGHATLYWYQQILGQGPKLLIQFQNNGVVDDSQLPKDRFSAERLKGVDSTLKIQPAKLEDSAVYLCASSLDLQVGYEQYFGPGTRLTVT.

This clonotype showed up just a few times. This chain links TRBV12-3 or TRBV12-4 with TRBJ1-6, with D uncertain. The CDR3 is 13 amino acids. V lost 6 bases, J lost 8 bases, and 11 bases lay in between. The CDR3 reads CASSIWRDSPLHF. The CDR3 nucleotides are TGTGCCAGCAGCATCTGGAGGGATTCACCCCTCCACTTT.

This clonotype was picked up many times. The genes are TRBV9 and TRBJ1-5; D gene uncertain. The CDR3 runs to 13 residues. Germline V gene data show CDR1 as SGDLS and CDR2 as YYNGEE. The V end was cut by 4 bases, the J end by 5 bases, with 10 bases between. In DNA form, the CDR3 reads TGTGCCAGCAGCCTGGACGGTGATCAGCCCCAGCATTTT. Translating gives CASSLDGDQPQHF. Supplemented by reference TRBV9 and TRBJ1-5, the full variable domain reads DSGVTQTPKHLITATGQRVTLRCSPRSGDLSVYWYQQSLDQGLQFLIQYYNGEERAKGNILERFSAQQFPDLHSELNLSSLELGDSALYFCASSLDGDQPQHFGDGTRLSIL.

Only a few counts were recorded for this clonotype. The chain joins TRBV7-9 to TRBJ2-7; D perhaps matches TRBD1 (6 bases). V lost 6 bases to trimming and J lost 5 bases, with 17 bases between them. CDR1 and CDR2 from the germline V gene are SEHNR and FQNEAQ (reference sequence). This CDR3 spans 14 amino acids. CDR3 protein: CASSGSRTANEQYF. The CDR3 coding sequence is TGTGCCAGCAGTGGTTCCAGGACAGCGAACGAGCAGTACTTC. The full variable domain, rest sourced from reference TRBV7-9 and TRBJ2-7, is DTGVSQNPRHKITKRGQNVTFRCDPISEHNRLYWYRQTLGQGPEFLTYFQNEAQLEKSRLLSDRFSAERPKGSFSTLEIQRTEQGDSAMYLCASSGSRTANEQYFGPGTRLTVT.

This clonotype was seen a handful of times. The chain combines TRBV5-1 with TRBJ2-7; 11 bases agree with TRBD1. The V gene end was trimmed by 5 bases and the J gene end by 5 bases; junction bases not matched to a gene: 12. The germline gives CDR1 SGHRS, CDR2 YFSETQ. This CDR3 comprises 16 residues. The DNA for the CDR3 is TGCGCCAGCAGTCTGGGAGGGACAGGGGGAGAAGACGAGCAGTACTTC. Encoded protein: CASSLGGTGGEDEQYF.

In its sample, this clonotype was seen a few times. V is TRBV20-1 and J is TRBJ1-6; TRBD1 agrees at 10 bases. Per germline, CDR1 DFQATT and CDR2 SNEGSKA (reference sequence). Trimming removed 6 bases from V and 6 bases from J; junction bases left unmatched: 11. The length of the CDR3 is 16 residues. The CDR3, as DNA: TGCAGTGCGGTAAGACAGGGGGCGCGGGCTAATTCACCCCTCCACTTT. Amino acids: CSAVRQGARANSPLHF.

There are a few counts of this clonotype. The CDR3 reads CASPNRGMRNTEAFF. The DNA of the CDR3 is TGTGCCAGCCCCAACAGGGGGATGAGGAACACTGAAGCTTTCTTT. The V call is TRBV27, the J call TRBJ1-1; 8 nucleotides align to TRBD1. The CDR3 loop spans 15 amino acids. Losses at the gene ends were 8 bases for V and 1 base for J; bases not matched to a gene: 9. Germline loops: CDR1 MNHEY, CDR2 SMNVEV (reference sequence).

The CDR3 reads CASSSMDRGLRGQPQHF. CDR3 sequence (DNA): TGTGCCAGTAGTTCCATGGACAGGGGTTTGAGGGGTCAGCCCCAGCATTTT. The chain recombines TRBV19 with TRBJ1-5, with 9 nucleotides matching TRBD1. Germline assignment: CDR1 LNHDA and CDR2 SQIVND (reference sequence). V was pared by 5 bases and J by 6 bases, with 14 bases of the junction left unmatched. This CDR3 comprises 17 residues.

This clonotype was found a few times. V usage is TRBV6-5 and J usage is TRBJ2-7; 10 bases are shared with TRBD1. This CDR3 comprises 14 residues. CDR1 is MNHEY and CDR2 is SVGAGI in the germline V gene. V was clipped by 6 bases and J by 6 bases; unmatched bases: 8. This CDR3 is CASRRQGAGGEQYF. Written as DNA, the CDR3 is TGTGCCAGCAGAAGACAGGGGGCCGGAGGCGAGCAGTACTTC.

The V gene is TRBV5-5, the J gene TRBJ1-4, with 9 bases lining up with TRBD1. Germline CDR1 is SGHKS and CDR2 is YYEKEE (reference sequence). The CDR3 extends over 17 amino acids. The trim removed 0 bases at V and 5 bases at J, leaving 8 bases unmatched. The DNA for the CDR3 is TGTGCCAGCAGCTTGGCCGGGCGCGGACAGGGGAATGAAAAACTGTTTTTT. The encoded protein is CASSLAGRGQGNEKLFF.

The genes are TRBV5-1 and TRBJ2-1, with D possibly TRBD1 on 6 matching bases. Looked up from germline, CDR1 is SGHRS and CDR2 is YFSETQ. The CDR3 runs to 14 residues. The V and J ends lost 4 bases and 2 bases respectively, with 10 bases between them. The DNA of the CDR3 is TGCGCCAGCAGCATCGACAGGACCTACAATGAGCAGTTCTTC. Translating gives CASSIDRTYNEQFF.

This clonotype was detected a few times. V is TRBV11-2 and J is TRBJ1-2; 12 bases fit TRBD1. The CDR3 spans 16 residues. The ends lost 3 bases at V and 5 bases at J; junction bases unmatched: 7. The V gene's germline CDR1 is SGHAT and CDR2 FQNNGV. The CDR3 DNA is TGTGCCAGCAGCTTGATCGGGACAGGGGGCATGTATGGCTACACCTTC. It is translated as CASSLIGTGGMYGYTF.

This clonotype was recorded a few times. The chain employs TRBV4-1 and TRBJ2-6, with 7 bases lining up with TRBD1. This CDR3 region has 16 residues. V lost 4 bases to trimming and J lost 3 bases; unmatched junction nucleotides: 6. Germline assignment: CDR1 MGHRA and CDR2 YSYEKL. The CDR3 DNA is TGCGCCAGCAGCCGTGGACAGGCCGGTGGGGCCAACGTCCTGACTTTC. Encoded protein: CASSRGQAGGANVLTF.

V is TRBV12-3 or TRBV12-4 and J is TRBJ2-3; D is ambiguous. V shed 3 bases and J shed 0 bases, with 7 bases lying between them. The CDR3 has 14 residues. CDR3: CASSFRPSTDTQYF. The CDR3 coding sequence is TGTGCCAGCAGTTTCCGTCCTAGCACAGATACGCAGTATTTT.